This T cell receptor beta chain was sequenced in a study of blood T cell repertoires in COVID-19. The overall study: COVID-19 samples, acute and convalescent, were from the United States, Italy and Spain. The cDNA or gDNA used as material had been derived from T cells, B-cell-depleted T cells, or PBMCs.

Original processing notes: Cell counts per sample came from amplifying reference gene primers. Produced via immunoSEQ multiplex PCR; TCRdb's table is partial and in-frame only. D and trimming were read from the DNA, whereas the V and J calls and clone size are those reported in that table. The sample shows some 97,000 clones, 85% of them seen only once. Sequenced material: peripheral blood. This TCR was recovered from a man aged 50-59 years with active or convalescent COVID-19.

The CDR3 DNA reads TGTGCCAGCAGCTTCTTACTAGCGGGAGTGGAAGATACGCAGTATTTT. Encoded protein: CASSFLLAGVEDTQYF. The V gene is TRBV7-3, the J gene TRBJ2-3, with 11 bases fitting TRBD2. The germline V gene has CDR1 SGHTA and CDR2 FQGTGA. CDR3 length: 16 residues. V lost 3 bases and J lost 5; bases outside the gene matches: 7.